The clone carrying this T cell receptor beta chain was recorded a few times. Its matching antigen is unknown. This sample is part of a study of cytomegalovirus exposure and HLA in healthy donors. Overall study findings and caveats: With high specificity and sensitivity, the classifier reportedly diagnosed cytomegalovirus status. Highly shared sequence variants in one cluster were likely a sequencing artifact. Analysis performed later found 16,000 or so TCR beta sequences associated with HLA alleles at 0.05 false discovery rate. Earlier analysis found most TCR beta V segments productive about 90% or about 30% of the time.

This CDR3 is built from 14 residues. V lost 11 bases, J lost 6 bases, and 10 bases stayed unmatched. Germline V gene data show CDR1 as ENHRY and CDR2 as SYGVKD. In the PCR, 60 Vbeta and 13 Jbeta primers were used. Assay used: immunoSEQ multiplex PCR; TCRdb lists only in-frame clones, some missing. The sample holds about 69,000 clones; 75% to 80% are singletons and the top ten take 3.3%. The TCR originated in a man aged 18 to 29 in good health and CMV-seronegative. The J gene is TRBJ2-1, the V gene TRBV10-3; 10 nucleotides agree with TRBD1. What was sequenced was PBMCs. CDR3 loop: CAASTGTGANEQFF. CDR3 bases: TGTGCCGCCTCTACCGGGACAGGGGCCAATGAGCAGTTCTTC.